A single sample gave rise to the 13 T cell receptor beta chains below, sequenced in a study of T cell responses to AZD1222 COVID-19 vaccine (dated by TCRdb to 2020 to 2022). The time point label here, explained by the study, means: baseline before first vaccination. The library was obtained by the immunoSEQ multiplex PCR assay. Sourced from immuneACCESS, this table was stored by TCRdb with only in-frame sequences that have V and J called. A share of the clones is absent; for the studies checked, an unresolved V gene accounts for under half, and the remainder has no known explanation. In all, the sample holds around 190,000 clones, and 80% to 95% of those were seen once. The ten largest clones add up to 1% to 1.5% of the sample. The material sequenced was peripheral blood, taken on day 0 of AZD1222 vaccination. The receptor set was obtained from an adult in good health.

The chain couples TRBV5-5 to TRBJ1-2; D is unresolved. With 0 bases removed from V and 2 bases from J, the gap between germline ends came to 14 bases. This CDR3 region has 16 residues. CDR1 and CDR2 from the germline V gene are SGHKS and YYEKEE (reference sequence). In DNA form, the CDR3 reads TGTGCCAGCAGCTTGGAAGGTGCAGTATCAAACTATGGCTACACCTTC. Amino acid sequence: CASSLEGAVSNYGYTF.

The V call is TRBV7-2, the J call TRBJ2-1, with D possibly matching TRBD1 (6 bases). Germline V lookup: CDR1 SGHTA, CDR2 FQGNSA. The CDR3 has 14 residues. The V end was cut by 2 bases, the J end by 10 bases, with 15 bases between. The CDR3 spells CASSLSYSGTEQFF. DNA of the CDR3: TGTGCCAGCAGCTTATCATATTCCGGGACAGAGCAGTTCTTC.

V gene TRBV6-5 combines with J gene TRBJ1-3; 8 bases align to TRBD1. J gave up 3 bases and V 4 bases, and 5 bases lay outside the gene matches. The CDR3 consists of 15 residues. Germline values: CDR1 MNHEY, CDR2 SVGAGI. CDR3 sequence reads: CASSSGGNYGNTIYF. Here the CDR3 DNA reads TGTGCCAGCAGTTCAGGGGGCAACTATGGAAACACCATATATTTT.

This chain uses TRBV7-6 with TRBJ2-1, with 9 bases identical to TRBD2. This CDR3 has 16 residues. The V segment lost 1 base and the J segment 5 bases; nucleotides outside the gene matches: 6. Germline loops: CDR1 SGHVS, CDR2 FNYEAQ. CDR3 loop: CASSLVGLALNNEQFF. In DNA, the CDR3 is TGTGCCAGCAGCTTAGTAGGACTAGCGTTGAACAATGAGCAGTTCTTC. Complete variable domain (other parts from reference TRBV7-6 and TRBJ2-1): GAGVSQSPRYKVTKRGQDVALRCDPISGHVSLYWYRQALGQGPEFLTYFNYEAQQDKSGLPNDRFSAERPEGSISTLTIQRTEQRDSAMYRCASSLVGLALNNEQFFGPGTRLTVL.

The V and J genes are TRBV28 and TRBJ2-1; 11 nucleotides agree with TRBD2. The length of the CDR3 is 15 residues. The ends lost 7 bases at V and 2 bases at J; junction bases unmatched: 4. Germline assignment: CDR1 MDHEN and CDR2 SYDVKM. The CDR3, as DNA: TGTGCCAGCATCACACTAGCGGGGGCCTACAATGAGCAGTTCTTC. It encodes CASITLAGAYNEQFF.

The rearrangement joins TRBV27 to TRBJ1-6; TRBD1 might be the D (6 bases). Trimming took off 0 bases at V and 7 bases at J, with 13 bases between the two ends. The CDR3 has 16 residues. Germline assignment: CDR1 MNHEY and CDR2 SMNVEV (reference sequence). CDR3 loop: CASSLSAEQGNSPLHF. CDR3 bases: TGTGCCAGCAGTTTATCCGCCGAACAGGGCAATTCACCCCTCCACTTT.

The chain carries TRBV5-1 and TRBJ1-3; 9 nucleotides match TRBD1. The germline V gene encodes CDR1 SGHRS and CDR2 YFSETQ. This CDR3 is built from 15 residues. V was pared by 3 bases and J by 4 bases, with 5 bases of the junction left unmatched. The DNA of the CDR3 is TGCGCCAGCAGCTCAACAGGACAGGGGGGAAACACCATATATTTT. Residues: CASSSTGQGGNTIYF. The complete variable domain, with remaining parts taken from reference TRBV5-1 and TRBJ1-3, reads KAGVTQTPRYLIKTRGQQVTLSCSPISGHRSVSWYQQTPGQGLQFLFEYFSETQRNKGNFPGRFSGRQFSNSRSEMNVSTLELGDSALYLCASSSTGQGGNTIYFGEGSWLTVV.

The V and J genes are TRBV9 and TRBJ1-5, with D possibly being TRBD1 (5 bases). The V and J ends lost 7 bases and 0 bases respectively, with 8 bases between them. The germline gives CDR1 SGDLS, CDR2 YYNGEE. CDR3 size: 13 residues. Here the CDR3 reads CASGTDSNQPQHF. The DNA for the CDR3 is TGTGCCAGCGGGACTGATAGCAATCAGCCCCAGCATTTT.

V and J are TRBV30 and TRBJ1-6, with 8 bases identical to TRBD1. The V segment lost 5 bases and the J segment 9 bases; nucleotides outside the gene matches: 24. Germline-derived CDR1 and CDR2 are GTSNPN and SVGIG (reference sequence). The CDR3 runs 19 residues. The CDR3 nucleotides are TGTGCCTGGCGAACGGGAAGTAAAGCAGGGGGCCGATTGCGTTCACCCCTCCACTTT. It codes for CAWRTGSKAGGRLRSPLHF.

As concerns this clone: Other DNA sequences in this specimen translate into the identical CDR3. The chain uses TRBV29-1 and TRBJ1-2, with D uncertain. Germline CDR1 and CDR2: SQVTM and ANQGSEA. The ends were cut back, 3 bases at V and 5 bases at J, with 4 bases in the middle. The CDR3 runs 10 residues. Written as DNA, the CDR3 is TGCAGCGTTGACGGATATGGCTACACCTTC. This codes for CSVDGYGYTF.

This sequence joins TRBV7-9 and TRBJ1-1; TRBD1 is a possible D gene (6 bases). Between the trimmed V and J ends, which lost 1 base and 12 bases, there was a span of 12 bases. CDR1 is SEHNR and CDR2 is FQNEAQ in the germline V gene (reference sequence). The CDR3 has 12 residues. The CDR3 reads CASSLGFRGPFF. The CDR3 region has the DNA TGTGCCAGCAGCTTAGGGTTCAGGGGTCCTTTCTTT.

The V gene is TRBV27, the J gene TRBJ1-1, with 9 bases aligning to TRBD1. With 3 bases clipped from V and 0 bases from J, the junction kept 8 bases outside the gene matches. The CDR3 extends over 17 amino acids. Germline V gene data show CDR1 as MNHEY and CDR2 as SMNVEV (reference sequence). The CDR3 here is CASSLFSGQGLNTEAFF. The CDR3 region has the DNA TGTGCCAGCAGTTTGTTTTCGGGACAGGGATTGAACACTGAAGCTTTCTTT.

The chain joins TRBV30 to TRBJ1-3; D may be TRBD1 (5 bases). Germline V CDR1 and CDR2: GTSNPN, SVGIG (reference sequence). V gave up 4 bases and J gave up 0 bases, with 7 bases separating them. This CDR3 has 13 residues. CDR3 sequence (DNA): TGTGCCTGGACCACAGGCTCTGGAAACACCATATATTTT. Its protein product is CAWTTGSGNTIYF.